This record covers a single T cell receptor (beta chain). J gave up 1 base and V 5 bases, and 8 bases lay outside the gene matches. Germline V CDR1 and CDR2: LNHDA, SQIVND (reference sequence). The CDR3 totals 16 residues. This sample is drawn from a study of T cell changes during pregnancy in multiple sclerosis. Generated by immunoSEQ multiplex PCR, the TCRdb table keeps only in-frame clones and is missing some. The data show some 74,000 clones, approximately 92% seen once. Specimen: peripheral blood, collected before pregnancy. The J gene is TRBJ2-4, the V gene TRBV19, with 7 nucleotides matching TRBD1. The clonotype comes from a female donor with multiple sclerosis, enrolled in a pregnancy study. CDR3 nucleotides: TGTGCCAGTAGTGGCAACAGGGGAGCGGCCAAAAACATTCAGTACTTC. Its translation: CASSGNRGAAKNIQYF.